This T cell receptor (beta chain) was captured in a study of PD-L1 blockade in urothelial cancer. Looking at the study overall: Male patients with bladder-origin urothelial cancer numbered about nine tenths of the roughly 30. Notes on the study in general: Tumor-linked clones in blood grew more by 3 weeks in durable-benefit patients.

Every PCR got spiked synthetic TCR analog templates. The data were produced by immunoSEQ multiplex PCR, yet TCRdb's version contains in-frame clones alone and is incomplete. Of about 50,000 clones in the sample, 85% to 90% were seen once. In the case of this clone: The antigen is unknown.

Germline V gene data show CDR1 as SGHNT and CDR2 as YYREEE (reference sequence). V shed 1 base, J shed 3 bases, and the junction held 1 base outside the gene matches. The CDR3 extends over 14 amino acids. As to time point: peripheral blood 6 weeks after treatment start. The chain employs TRBV5-4 and TRBJ2-5; 9 positions agree with TRBD2. Sequenced here: PBMCs, sampled around atezolizumab (anti-PD-L1) treatment. The TCR comes from a man aged 55-75 years with urothelial cancer. The CDR3 nucleotides are TGTGCCAGCAGCTTGTCTAGCGGGGAAGAGACCCAGTACTTC. Translated, it gives CASSLSSGEETQYF.